This T cell receptor (beta chain) was profiled in a study of T cell repertoires in ileal Crohn's disease. Study results and caveats: All patients with clonality above 26.8% had endoscopic recurrence. High-frequency clones were more common in sorted CD8 than CD4 cells. Active smokers at surgery had more clonal expansions than non-smokers.

Adults with ileal or ileocolonic Crohn's disease and an indication for resection were eligible. Trimming removed 5 bases at V and 4 bases at J, with 9 bases between. The CDR3 has 12 amino acids. Germline CDR1 reads SNHLY; CDR2 reads FYNNEI. The assay was immunoSEQ multiplex PCR, and TCRdb's table has in-frame clones only and misses some. The sample comprises fewer than 4,000 clones, around 82% of which are singletons, and 7% to 8.5% rests with the top ten. For this clone: Antigen: not known.

Sequencing used ileal tissue. This TCR derives from an adult with Crohn's disease. This chain uses TRBV2 with TRBJ2-7; possibly TRBD1 for D (5 bases). The CDR3, as DNA: TGTGCCAGCAGTTTACAGGAATACGAGCAGTACGTC. Translated, it gives CASSLQEYEQYV.